Sequencing of this T cell receptor beta chain was carried out in a study of T-cell reconstitution after alpha-beta-depleted transplantation in children. Whole-study findings and limits: T cells produced anew were the main source of T-cell counts and diversity one year after transplant. The origin of alpha-beta T cells about two months after transplant was reportedly several hundred expanded graft clones.

The authors prepared the TCRbeta library with unique molecular identifiers. TCRdb analysed the PCR reads with MiXCR anew, one entry per CDR3 protein. The table shows about 98,000 distinct CDR3 sequences, with 20% to 30% occurring only once. Comments on this clonotype: Its antigen is not identified.

The CDR3 is made up of 12 amino acids. CDR1 and CDR2 from the germline V gene are ENHRY and SYGVKD. V shed 3 bases and J shed 5 bases, with 8 bases lying between them. The clonotype was recovered from a boy between 2 and 10 years old with acute lymphoblastic leukemia, due to receive a stem cell transplant. The material was PBMCs, obtained before TCRalphabeta/CD19-depleted stem cell transplant. The chain carries TRBV10-3 and TRBJ2-7; either TRBD1 or TRBD2 may fit D (5 bases each). CDR3 region: CAISEGDHEQYF. In DNA, the CDR3 is TGTGCCATCAGTGAAGGGGACCACGAGCAGTACTTC.